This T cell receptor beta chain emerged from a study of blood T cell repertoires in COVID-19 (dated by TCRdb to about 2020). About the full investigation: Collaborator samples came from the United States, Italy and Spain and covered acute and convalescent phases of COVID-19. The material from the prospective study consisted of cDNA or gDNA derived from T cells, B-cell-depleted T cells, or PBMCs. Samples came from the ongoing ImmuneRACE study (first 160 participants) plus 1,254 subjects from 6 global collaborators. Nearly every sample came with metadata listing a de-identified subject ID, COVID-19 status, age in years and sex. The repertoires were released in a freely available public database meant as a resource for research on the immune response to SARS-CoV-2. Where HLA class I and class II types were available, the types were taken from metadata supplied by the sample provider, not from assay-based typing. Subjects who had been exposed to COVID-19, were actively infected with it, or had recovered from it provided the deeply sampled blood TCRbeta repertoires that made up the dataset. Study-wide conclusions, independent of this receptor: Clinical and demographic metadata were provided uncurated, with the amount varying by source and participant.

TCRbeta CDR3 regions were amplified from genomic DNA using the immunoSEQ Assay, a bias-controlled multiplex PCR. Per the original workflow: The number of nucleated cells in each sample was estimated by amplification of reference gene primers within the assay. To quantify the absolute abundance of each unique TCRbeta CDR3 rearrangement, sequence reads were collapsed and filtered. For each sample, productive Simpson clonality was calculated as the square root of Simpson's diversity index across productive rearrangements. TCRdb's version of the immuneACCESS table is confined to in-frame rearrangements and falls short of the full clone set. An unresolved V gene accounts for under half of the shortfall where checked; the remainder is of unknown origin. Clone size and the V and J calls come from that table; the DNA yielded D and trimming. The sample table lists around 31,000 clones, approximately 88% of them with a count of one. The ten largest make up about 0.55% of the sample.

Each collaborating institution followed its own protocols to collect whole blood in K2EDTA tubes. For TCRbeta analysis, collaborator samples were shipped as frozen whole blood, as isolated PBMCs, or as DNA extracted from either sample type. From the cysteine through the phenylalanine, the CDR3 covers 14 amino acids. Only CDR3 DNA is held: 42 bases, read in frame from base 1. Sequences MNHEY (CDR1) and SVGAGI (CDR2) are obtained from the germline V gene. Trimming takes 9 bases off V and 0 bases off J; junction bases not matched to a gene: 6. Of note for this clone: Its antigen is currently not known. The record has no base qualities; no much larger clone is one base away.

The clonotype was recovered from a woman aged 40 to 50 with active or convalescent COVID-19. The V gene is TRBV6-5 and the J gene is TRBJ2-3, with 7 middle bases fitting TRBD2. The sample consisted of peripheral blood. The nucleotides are TGTGCCAGTACACTGGGGGGGAGCACAGATACGCAGTATTTT. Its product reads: CASTLGGSTDTQYF.